The sequence of this TCR beta chain was determined in a study of cytomegalovirus exposure and HLA in healthy donors. The PCR made use of 60 Vbeta and 13 Jbeta primers. Assay used: immunoSEQ multiplex PCR; TCRdb lists only in-frame clones, some missing. The data hold around 180,000 clones, with around 81% observed a single time. The CDR3 covers 16 residues. CDR1 and CDR2 from the germline V gene are LNHDA and SQIVND (reference sequence). J gave up 0 bases and V 3 bases, and 5 bases lay outside the gene matches. The J gene is TRBJ2-4, the V gene TRBV19, with TRBD2 matching 7 bases. This TCR came from a woman between 18 and 30 years old in good health and CMV-seropositive. The specimen sequenced was PBMCs. The CDR3 here is CASSIMGGVAKNIQYF. The DNA of the CDR3 is TGTGCCAGTAGTATTATGGGGGGGGTAGCCAAAAACATTCAGTACTTC.